This record looks at one T cell receptor (beta chain) sequence and its context. What it recognizes is unknown. The data are from a study of cytomegalovirus exposure and HLA in healthy donors. Study-wide background: An earlier analysis found fewer than 120 million unique TCR beta sequences from 200 million or so T cells. Findings of the study overall: The study had only CMV serostatus as immune exposure information. Upon later analysis, TCR association rates were observed to vary by HLA locus, being highest for DRB1 and lowest for HLA-C.

With 60 Vbeta and 13 Jbeta primers, the PCR was carried out. TCRdb keeps only in-frame clones here, not all; method: immunoSEQ multiplex PCR. The profile shows about 37,000 clones, 82% of them singletons. The V gene's germline CDR1 is MDHEN and CDR2 SYDVKM. V dropped 2 bases and J dropped 2; count of bases not matched to a gene: 4. This CDR3 has 16 residues. The rearrangement links TRBV28 to TRBJ2-2; 8 nucleotides match TRBD2. Sequenced: PBMCs. This clonotype originated in a woman under 30 in good health and CMV-seropositive. CDR3 sequence: CASSLSSGGNTGELFF. CDR3 bases: TGTGCCAGCAGTTTAAGCAGCGGGGGAAACACCGGGGAGCTGTTTTTT.